The clone carrying this TCR beta chain was observed many times. The CDR3 spans 14 residues. In germline, CDR1 is SGHTA, CDR2 FQGNSA. V lost 4 bases to trimming and J lost 4 bases; unmatched junction nucleotides: 7. These data come from a study of neurological immune-mediated disorders. TCRdb redid the calling of the 5' RACE reads with MiXCR, one entry per CDR3 protein. The sample shows around 30,000 distinct CDR3 sequences, about 4.1% of them seen only once. This chain joins TRBV7-2 and TRBJ2-7, with 7 bases that match TRBD1. The sample comprised CD4+ T cells from blood. This TCR was recovered from a woman between 40 and 55 years old in good health. CDR3 sequence (DNA): TGTGCCAGCAGCTCACAGGGGTCGAAGTACGAGCAGTACTTC. Its protein product is CASSSQGSKYEQYF.